These T cell receptor beta chains were read from a single sample in a study of response to subunit inactivated influenza vaccine. MiXCR, applied by TCRdb to the RT-PCR reads, yields one record per CDR3 protein. This table has about 780,000 distinct CDR3 sequences, approximately 17% appearing once. Source: PBMCs from blood, taken 5 days after vaccination. Receptor source: a man aged 45-65 years who received an inactivated influenza vaccine. Both conserved end residues are part of each CDR3. A D gene is named only where the DNA matches it firmly. Rows may omit the clone size; those that give it use once, few, many or a size class.

v_gene	abundance	d_gene	j_gene	CDR3nt	CDR3aa
TRBV7-9	NA	NA	TRBJ1-2	TGTGCCAGCAGCTTTGACACCAACTATGGCTACACCTTC	CASSFDTNYGYTF
TRBV20-1	many	TRBD1	TRBJ2-7	TGCAGTGCTAACAGGGGGGCCTACGAGCAGTACTTC	CSANRGAYEQYF
TRBV20-1	NA	NA	TRBJ1-3	TGCAGTGCTAGGGACAACCGCCTCTCTGGAAACACCATATATTTT	CSARDNRLSGNTIYF
TRBV12-3/TRBV12-4	few	NA	TRBJ1-2	TGTGCCAGCAGTGGGGACAATTGGAATGGCTACACCTTC	CASSGDNWNGYTF
TRBV29-1	many	NA	TRBJ2-7	TGCAGCGTTGCCAACCTAACATCGTACGAGCAGTACTTC	CSVANLTSYEQYF
TRBV20-1	NA	NA	TRBJ2-7	TGCAGTGCTAGAGATCCGGCGGTAAGCGAGCAGTACTTC	CSARDPAVSEQYF
TRBV9	NA	NA	TRBJ2-7	TGTGCCAGCAGCCCCAGCGGAGCCCTTCGCTACGAGCAGTACTTC	CASSPSGALRYEQYF
TRBV6-2/TRBV6-3	NA	NA	TRBJ2-5	TGTGCCAGCAGTTACGGTTGGAAGGAGACCCAGTACTTC	CASSYGWKETQYF
TRBV5-1	many	NA	TRBJ2-7	TGCGCCAGCAGCTTGGGAGTTGGTTCTGGGTTTCTCTACGAGCAGTACTTC	CASSLGVGSGFLYEQYF
TRBV25-1	few	NA	TRBJ2-1	TGTGCCAGCAGGCCCTCTAGCGCCTACAATGAGCAGTTCTTC	CASRPSSAYNEQFF
TRBV29-1	NA	TRBD1	TRBJ2-5	TGCAGCGCCATGGGACAGGGTCAAGAGACCCAGTACTTC	CSAMGQGQETQYF
TRBV4-1	NA	NA	TRBJ2-1	TGCGCCAGCAGCCGCTCTCCCAGAGAAAATGAGCAGTTCTTC	CASSRSPRENEQFF
TRBV11-3	NA	NA	TRBJ2-1	TGTGCCAGCAGCGCGGGACCACTAGTCTACAATGAGCAGTTCTTC	CASSAGPLVYNEQFF
TRBV18	NA	TRBD1	TRBJ2-7	TGTGCCAGCTCGGTCCGGGACAGCGCCTACGAGCAGTACTTC	CASSVRDSAYEQYF
TRBV12-3/TRBV12-4	NA	NA	TRBJ2-2	TGTGCCAGCAGTTTAATTACGGGGGTCATTACCAACACCGGGGAGCTGTTTTTT	CASSLITGVITNTGELFF
TRBV5-1	NA	TRBD1	TRBJ2-7	TGCGCCAGCAGCTGGGGACAGGGGGCGCATTACGAGCAGTACTTC	CASSWGQGAHYEQYF
TRBV10-3	NA	NA	TRBJ2-2	TGTGCCATCAATGAGTTGCCCGGGGAGCTGTTTTTT	CAINELPGELFF
TRBV6-1	many	NA	TRBJ2-6	TGTGCCAGCAGCGACGGCACTGGGGCCAACGTCCTGACTTTC	CASSDGTGANVLTF
TRBV28	NA	NA	TRBJ2-2	TGTGCCAGCAGTTTAGGGGGCGGGGGCTACACCGGGGAGCTGTTTTTT	CASSLGGGGYTGELFF
TRBV6-1	NA	NA	TRBJ2-7	TGTGCCAGCAGTGTGGGGATCTACGAGCAGTACTTC	CASSVGIYEQYF
TRBV7-2	NA	NA	TRBJ1-2	TGTGCCAGCAGCTTATCGCGGACAGACAATGGCTACACCTTC	CASSLSRTDNGYTF
TRBV28	NA	NA	TRBJ2-7	TGTGCCAGCAGCACCGGGACGGTTACCTACGAGCAGTACTTC	CASSTGTVTYEQYF
TRBV5-8	few	NA	TRBJ2-1	TGTGCCAGCAGCTCCGTAAGGGTTGAGGGGGAGGATGAGCAGTTCTTC	CASSSVRVEGEDEQFF
TRBV25-1	few	NA	TRBJ2-1	TGTGCCAGCAGTGAATACCGGGGATACAATGAGCAGTTCTTC	CASSEYRGYNEQFF
TRBV7-6	few	NA	TRBJ2-1	TGTGCCAGCAGCTTAGCGACGTCAGGCAATGAGCAGTTCTTC	CASSLATSGNEQFF
TRBV29-1	NA	NA	TRBJ2-7	TGCAGCGTTGAAGATCCGAGGGTAGGATACGAGCAGTACTTC	CSVEDPRVGYEQYF
TRBV5-1	few	NA	TRBJ2-5	TGCGCCAGCAGCCTAGAGCCCGGGGTCGCGGAGACCCAGTACTTC	CASSLEPGVAETQYF
TRBV12-3/TRBV12-4	many	NA	TRBJ1-6	TGTGCCAGCAGTCTCAGGATTAGGTCACCCCTCCACTTT	CASSLRIRSPLHF
TRBV4-1	few	TRBD2	TRBJ2-7	TGCGCCAGCAGCCAGCCTAGCGGGAGGCGCCCCTACGAGCAGTACTTC	CASSQPSGRRPYEQYF
TRBV4-1	NA	NA	TRBJ2-3	TGCGCCAGCAGCCAGGGTTGGGGGGAGCTCCAAGATACGCAGTATTTT	CASSQGWGELQDTQYF
TRBV20-1	NA	NA	TRBJ2-7	TGCAGTGTACCCCACGCTGGAGGGGCGATCTACGAGCAGTACTTC	CSVPHAGGAIYEQYF
TRBV12-3/TRBV12-4	NA	NA	TRBJ2-6	TGTGCCAGCAGTGAGACAGGTCCGTACGGGGCCAACGTCCTGACTTTC	CASSETGPYGANVLTF
TRBV20-1	NA	TRBD2	TRBJ2-7	TGCAGTGCTAGTCGTGCACCGGGACTAGCGTCCTACGAGCGGTACTTC	CSASRAPGLASYERYF
TRBV20-1	NA	NA	TRBJ1-2	TGCAGCGGGGAAGGGGGAGTCAACTATGGCTACACCTTC	CSGEGGVNYGYTF
TRBV12-3/TRBV12-4	few	NA	TRBJ1-5	TGTGCCAGCAGTCAGGAAAGCAATCAGCCCCAGCATTTT	CASSQESNQPQHF
TRBV20-1	NA	NA	TRBJ1-3	TGCAGTGCTAGGAGTCATTCCGGAAACACCATATATTTT	CSARSHSGNTIYF
TRBV4-2	few	TRBD2	TRBJ2-1	TGTGCCAGCAGCCAAGAGGGACTAGCGGGAGCTGAGCAGTTCTTC	CASSQEGLAGAEQFF
TRBV5-1	NA	TRBD1	TRBJ2-3	TGCGCCAGCAGCTATCGACAGGGGACTAGCACAGATACGCAGTATTTT	CASSYRQGTSTDTQYF
TRBV4-3	few	TRBD2	TRBJ2-3	TGCGCCAGCAGCCTCTCTAGCGGGAAAAGCACAGATACGCAGTATTTT	CASSLSSGKSTDTQYF
TRBV12-3/TRBV12-4	many	NA	TRBJ2-3	TGTGCCAGCAGTCCGCCGGGAGATACGCAGTATTTT	CASSPPGDTQYF
TRBV5-1	NA	NA	TRBJ1-6	TGCGCCAGCAGCTTGGGCAGTAACTCCTATAATTCACCCCTCCACTTT	CASSLGSNSYNSPLHF
TRBV6-2/TRBV6-3	NA	TRBD2	TRBJ2-3	TGTGCCAGCAGGACTAGCGGGGATACGCAGTATTTT	CASRTSGDTQYF
TRBV11-1	NA	NA	TRBJ2-3	TGTGCCAGCAGCTTAAGGGGGCCGCGCGGTAGCGGAAACACAGATACGCAGTATTTT	CASSLRGPRGSGNTDTQYF
TRBV7-2	NA	NA	TRBJ2-7	TGTGCCAGCAGCCGAGGGGTTTCTCCCGAGCAGTACTTC	CASSRGVSPEQYF
TRBV4-3	many	TRBD2	TRBJ2-3	TGTGCCAGCAGCCAGACTAGCGGGAGAACAGATACGCAGTATTTT	CASSQTSGRTDTQYF
TRBV20-1	NA	TRBD2	TRBJ2-2	TGCAGTGCCCAGCCGTCTAGCGGGACCCAAAGTCGCACCGGGGAGCTGTTTTTT	CSAQPSSGTQSRTGELFF
TRBV9	many	NA	TRBJ1-2	TGTGCCAGCAGCGTAGCCACAAGGGAAAGGGATGGCTACACCTTC	CASSVATRERDGYTF
TRBV2	NA	NA	TRBJ1-1	TGTGCCAGCAGTGAGGTCTCGGGATTTGAAGCTTTCTTT	CASSEVSGFEAFF
TRBV29-1	many	NA	TRBJ2-1	TGCAGCGTTAACAATGAGCAGTTCTTC	CSVNNEQFF
TRBV5-4	NA	NA	TRBJ2-3	TGTGCCAGCAGCTTGACAGAAAAAGATACGCAGTATTTT	CASSLTEKDTQYF
TRBV12-3/TRBV12-4	few	TRBD1	TRBJ2-1	TGTGCCAGCAGTTTAAGGGACAGGTATCCCCGGCGGCAGTTCTTC	CASSLRDRYPRRQFF
TRBV20-1	few	NA	TRBJ1-6	TGCAGTGCTTCCTTCGGGGGGGTGAGTCCGGTTTCACCCCTCCACTTT	CSASFGGVSPVSPLHF
TRBV5-1	few	NA	TRBJ2-3	TGCGCCAGCAGTTTTGGGGCTTTCTCTCTCGGAGATACGCAGTATTTT	CASSFGAFSLGDTQYF
TRBV12-3/TRBV12-4	NA	NA	TRBJ2-5	TGTGCCAGCAGTTTAGTACTCGGGAGAGGGGTCCAAGAGACCCAGTACTTC	CASSLVLGRGVQETQYF
TRBV4-3	NA	TRBD2	TRBJ2-5	TGCGCCAGCAGCCAAGATGGGGGGGTACAAGAGACCCAGTACTTC	CASSQDGGVQETQYF
TRBV29-1	many	NA	TRBJ2-3	TGCAGCGTTGGGGGCAGGACCACAGATACGCAGTATTTT	CSVGGRTTDTQYF
TRBV6-5	few	NA	TRBJ2-1	TGTGCCAGCAGTTACGGGGGGGGGCATGAGCAGTTCTTC	CASSYGGGHEQFF
TRBV15	NA	TRBD1	TRBJ2-7	TGTGCCACCAGCATTCTGGACAGGGGGTACGAGCAGTACTTC	CATSILDRGYEQYF
TRBV29-1	few	NA	TRBJ1-5	TGCAGCGTACAGGAGAATAGCAATCAGCCCCAGCATTTT	CSVQENSNQPQHF
TRBV29-1	NA	TRBD1	TRBJ2-6	TGCAGCGTTCGTACGAGCACAGGACAGGGGGCTTCCGGGGCCAACGTCCTGACTTTC	CSVRTSTGQGASGANVLTF